Below, 8 T cell receptor beta chains from the same sample are listed, as sequenced in a study of low-dose radiotherapy and immunotherapy resistance in tumors. Time point meaning: before trial treatment. The PCR that amplified TCRs ran for about 20 cycles, relying on a constant-region primer and a V-primer adapter. TCRdb redid the calling of the reads with MiXCR, one entry per CDR3 protein. The data show about 46,000 distinct CDR3 sequences, about 11% seen once. This sample comprised PBMCs, obtained before treatment. All receptors derive from a female donor with ovarian cancer.

This clonotype has more than one count but fewer than ten. The rearrangement joins TRBV23-1 to TRBJ1-1; TRBD1 matches at 8 bases. TRBV23-1 is identified as an open reading frame with a role that is uncertain. This CDR3 spans 14 amino acids. The V gene end was trimmed by 8 bases and the J gene end by 5 bases; junction bases not matched to a gene: 10. This chain's CDR3 is CASVGQGGGTEAFF. Here the CDR3 DNA reads TGCGCCAGCGTAGGACAGGGCGGTGGGACTGAAGCTTTCTTT.

Remarks on this clonotype: Given a far larger clone just one base away, this is likely a sequencing read error. This rearrangement joins TRBV10-2 to TRBJ2-1; 7 bases line up with TRBD1. Germline V lookup: CDR1 WSHSY, CDR2 SAAADI. CDR3 length: 14 residues. The DNA of the CDR3 is TGTGCCAGCAGTTTACATACAGGGGCCTACGAGCAGTTCTTC. Encoded protein: CASSLHTGAYEQFF.

This chain uses TRBV28 with TRBJ2-3; 7 nucleotides line up with TRBD2. The CDR3 is 15 amino acids. J lost 0 bases, V lost 3 bases, and 3 bases had no gene match. CDR1 MDHEN and CDR2 SYDVKM come from the germline V gene. In nucleotides, the CDR3 is TGTGCCAGCAGTTTTAGCGGGTTTAGCACAGATACGCAGTATTTT. Translation: CASSFSGFSTDTQYF.

The chain carries TRBV28 and TRBJ1-6, with D tentatively TRBD1 (5 bases). V was pared by 7 bases and J by 10 bases, with 14 bases between. Germline V gene sequence: CDR1 MDHEN, CDR2 SYDVKM. This CDR3 has 13 amino acids. The CDR3 reads CASTGRVRSPLHF. The CDR3 DNA is TGTGCCAGCACCGGCAGGGTTAGATCACCCCTCCACTTT.

The sample holds many counts of this clonotype. This rearrangement joins TRBV5-4 to TRBJ2-7, with 8 bases identical to TRBD1. Germline lookup yields CDR1 SGHNT and CDR2 YYREEE (reference sequence). The CDR3 length is 15 residues. J was trimmed by 5 bases and V by 0 bases; bases with no gene match: 7. The CDR3 protein is CASSLVATGEHEQYF. The CDR3 coding sequence is TGTGCCAGCAGCTTGGTTGCGACAGGGGAACACGAGCAGTACTTC. The whole variable domain, filled in from reference TRBV5-4 and TRBJ2-7, reads ETGVTQSPTHLIKTRGQQVTLRCSSQSGHNTVSWYQQALGQGPQFIFQYYREEENGRGNFPPRFSGLQFPNYSSELNVNALELDDSALYLCASSLVATGEHEQYFGPGTRLTVT.

This clonotype was detected many times. The chain combines TRBV28 with TRBJ2-7; D is unclear. Germline CDR1 MDHEN, CDR2 SYDVKM. The V and J ends lost 6 bases and 10 bases respectively, with 16 bases between them. The CDR3 is 12 amino acids. CDR3 in amino acids: CASRDPSSFQYF. CDR3 DNA: TGTGCCAGCAGGGACCCATCGTCATTTCAGTACTTC.

Concerning this clonotype itself: It is likely a read error: a sequence one base away is far more abundant. V and J are TRBV28 and TRBJ2-1; no reliable D call. The CDR3 covers 11 residues. Germline loops: CDR1 MDHEN, CDR2 SYDVKM. Trimming pared 8 bases from V and 10 bases from J, leaving 12 bases between. CDR3 nucleotide sequence: TGTGCCAGCCTTGGCCGCAACGAGCAGTTCTTC. It translates to CASLGRNEQFF. Filled out from reference TRBV28 and TRBJ2-1, the complete variable domain reads DVKVTQSSRYLVKRTGEKVFLECVQDMDHENMFWYRQDPGLGLRLIYFSYDVKMKEKGDIPEGYSVSREKKERFSLILESASTNQTSMYLCASLGRNEQFFGPGTRLTVL.

As regards this clonotype: This likely traces to a read error, being one base from a far larger clone. The chain employs TRBV6-1 and TRBJ1-1, with TRBD1 as a possible D gene (6 bases). Germline V CDR1 and CDR2: MNHNS, SASEGT. The CDR3 loop spans 18 amino acids. DNA for the CDR3: TGCGCCAGCAGTGGGACAAGTTCCCTAAGTACCCGGGGGACTGAAGCTTTCTTT. Amino acid sequence: CASSGTSSLSTRGTEAFF.